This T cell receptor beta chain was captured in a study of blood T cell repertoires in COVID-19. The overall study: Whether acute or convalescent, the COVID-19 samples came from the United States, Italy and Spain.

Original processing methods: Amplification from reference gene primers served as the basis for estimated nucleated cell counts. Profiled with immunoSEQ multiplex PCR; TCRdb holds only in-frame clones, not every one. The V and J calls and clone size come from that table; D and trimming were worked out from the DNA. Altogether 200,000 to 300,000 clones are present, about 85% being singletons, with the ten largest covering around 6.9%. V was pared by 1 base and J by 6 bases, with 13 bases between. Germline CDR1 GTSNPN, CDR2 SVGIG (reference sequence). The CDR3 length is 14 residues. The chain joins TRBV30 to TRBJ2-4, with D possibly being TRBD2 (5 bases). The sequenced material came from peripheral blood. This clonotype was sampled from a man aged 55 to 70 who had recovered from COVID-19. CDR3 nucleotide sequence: TGTGCCTGGAGTGCGGGGTCAGGCCCAAACATTCAGTACTTC. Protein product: CAWSAGSGPNIQYF.